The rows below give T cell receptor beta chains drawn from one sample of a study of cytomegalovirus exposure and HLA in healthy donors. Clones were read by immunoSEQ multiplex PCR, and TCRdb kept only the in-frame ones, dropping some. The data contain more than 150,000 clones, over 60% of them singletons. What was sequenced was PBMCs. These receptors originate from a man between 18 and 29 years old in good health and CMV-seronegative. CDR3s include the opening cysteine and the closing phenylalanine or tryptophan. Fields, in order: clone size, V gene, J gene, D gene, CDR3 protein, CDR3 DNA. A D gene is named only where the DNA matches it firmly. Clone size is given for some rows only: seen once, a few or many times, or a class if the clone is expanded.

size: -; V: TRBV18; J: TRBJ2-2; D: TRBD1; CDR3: CASSLLDRGRRELFF; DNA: TGTGCCAGCTCTCTCTTGGACAGGGGGCGCCGGGAGCTGTTTTTT
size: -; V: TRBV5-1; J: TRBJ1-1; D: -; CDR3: CASRLGGTNTEAFF; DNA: TGCGCCAGCAGGTTGGGGGGGACAAACACTGAAGCTTTCTTT
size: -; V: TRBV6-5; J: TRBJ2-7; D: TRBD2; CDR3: CASSSPGGPDYEQYF; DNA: TGTGCCAGCAGTTCCCCGGGAGGGCCGGACTACGAGCAGTACTTC
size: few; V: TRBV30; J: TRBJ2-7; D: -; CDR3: CAWSVDQGFSYEQYF; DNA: TGTGCCTGGAGTGTAGACCAGGGTTTCTCCTACGAGCAGTACTTC
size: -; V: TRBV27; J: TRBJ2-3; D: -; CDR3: CASSLQGILTDTQYF; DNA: TGTGCCAGCAGTTTGCAGGGAATTCTCACAGATACGCAGTATTTT
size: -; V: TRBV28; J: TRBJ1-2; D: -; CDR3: CASKERGHYGYTF; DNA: TGTGCCAGCAAGGAGCGGGGTCACTATGGCTACACCTTC
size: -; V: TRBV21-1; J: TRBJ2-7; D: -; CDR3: CASRRDNSYEQYF; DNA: TGTGCCAGCAGAAGGGACAACTCCTACGAGCAGTACTTC
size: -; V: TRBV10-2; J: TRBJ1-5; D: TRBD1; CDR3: CASRKTGVNQPQHF; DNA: TGCGCCAGCAGGAAGACAGGGGTCAATCAGCCCCAGCATTTT
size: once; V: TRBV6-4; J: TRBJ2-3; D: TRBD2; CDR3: CASSDSGTSFTDTQYF; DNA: TGTGCCAGCAGTGACTCGGGGACTAGCTTCACAGATACGCAGTATTTT
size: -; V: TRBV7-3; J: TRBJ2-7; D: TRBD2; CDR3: CASSLVAGGRYEQYF; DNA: TGTGCCAGCAGCTTAGTAGCGGGGGGGCGGTACGAGCAGTACTTC
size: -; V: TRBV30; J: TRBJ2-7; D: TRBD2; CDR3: CAIGLASSYEQYF; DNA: TGTGCCATCGGACTAGCGAGCTCCTACGAGCAGTACTTC
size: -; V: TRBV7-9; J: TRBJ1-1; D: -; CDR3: CASSLRGPEAFF; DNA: TGTGCCAGCAGCTTACGGGGTCCTGAAGCTTTCTTT
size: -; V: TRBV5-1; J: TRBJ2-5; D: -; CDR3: CASRPPRGGIQETQYF; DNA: TGCGCCAGCAGACCTCCGAGGGGGGGAATACAAGAGACCCAGTACTTC
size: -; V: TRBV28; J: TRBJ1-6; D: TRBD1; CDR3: CASSPLGGQGSNSPLHF; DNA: TGTGCCAGCAGCCCTCTAGGGGGCCAGGGGAGTAATTCACCCCTCCACTTT